Shown below are 29 T cell receptor beta chains from a single sample sequenced in a study of metastatic and nonmetastatic thyroid tumors. TCRdb re-called the PCR reads with MiXCR. The sample gives some 38,000 clones, around 47% of which show up once; around 24% is in the top ten. No treatment had been given to any patient before thyroid surgery. Input material: tumor tissue. The source of these receptors is a male donor with papillary thyroid cancer or a benign thyroid nodule (not recorded which). Some clones in this sample may be carry-over from other donors' samples.

The rearrangement links TRBV2 to TRBJ2-2; a weak D match, TRBD1 (6 bases). Germline CDR1 reads SNHLY; CDR2 reads FYNNEI. This CDR3 has 17 residues. Trimming removed 4 bases from V and 0 bases from J, with 15 bases in between. The CDR3 region has the DNA TGTGCCAGCAGTGGAATTTTGTGGACAGCGAACACCGGGGAGCTGTTTTTT. Its protein product is CASSGILWTANTGELFF.

The V call is TRBV18, the J call TRBJ1-2; 10 bases are a match to TRBD1. Per the germline V gene, CDR1 is KGHSH and CDR2 is LQKENI. The CDR3 length is 13 residues. The J segment lost 7 bases and the V segment lost 2 bases, leaving 1 base of the junction unmatched. CDR3 bases: TGTGCCAGCTCACCAGGACAGGGGGTTGGCTACACCTTC. Translation gives CASSPGQGVGYTF.

CDR3 DNA: TGTGCCAGCAGTTTAGGGACGGGACTAGCACCCGAGCAGTTCTTC. This encodes CASSLGTGLAPEQFF. The V call is TRBV12-3 or TRBV12-4, the J call TRBJ2-1, with TRBD2 identical over 9 bases. This CDR3 region has 15 residues. J gave up 10 bases and V 1 base, and 8 bases lay outside the gene matches.

In its sample, this clone was seen a few times. CDR3 amino acids: CASSYNSNQPQHF. The DNA for the CDR3 is TGTGCCAGCAGTTACAATAGCAATCAGCCCCAGCATTTT. This chain joins TRBV6-5 and TRBJ1-5; D gene ambiguous. The CDR3 covers 13 residues. Germline lookup yields CDR1 MNHEY and CDR2 SVGAGI. V lost 2 bases, J lost 0 bases, and 2 bases lay in between.

This chain joins TRBV5-1 and TRBJ1-1; D uncertain. Trimming pared 0 bases from V and 0 bases from J, leaving 6 bases between. This CDR3 contains 14 residues. CDR1 and CDR2 (germline): SGHRS, YFSETQ. CDR3 region: CASSLEWMNTEAFF. DNA of the CDR3: TGCGCCAGCAGCTTGGAGTGGATGAACACTGAAGCTTTCTTT.

The rearrangement joins TRBV11-2 to TRBJ2-2; the D gene could be TRBD1 or TRBD2 (5 bases each). V was cut by 5 bases and J by 0 bases, with 16 bases left in between. The CDR3 covers 17 residues. Germline V gives CDR1 SGHAT, CDR2 FQNNGV. CDR3 sequence (DNA): TGTGCCAGCAGCCAAGAGTACCAGGGAGCGAACACCGGGGAGCTGTTTTTT. This gives the protein CASSQEYQGANTGELFF.

Only one count was recorded for this clone. The chain carries TRBV15 and TRBJ2-3; 7 bases match TRBD2. Losses at the gene ends were 0 bases for V and 5 bases for J; bases not matched to a gene: 14. The germline gives CDR1 LNHNV, CDR2 YYDKDF (reference sequence). CDR3 size: 18 residues. This CDR3 is CATSRDYPLESGVDTQYF. As DNA, the CDR3 is TGTGCCACCAGCAGAGATTATCCCCTGGAAAGCGGGGTAGATACGCAGTATTTT.

This clone turned up a few times. The chain joins TRBV4-1 to TRBJ2-7, with a possible D match to TRBD2 (5 bases). Germline assignment: CDR1 MGHRA and CDR2 YSYEKL. CDR3 length: 15 residues. Between the trimmed V and J ends, which lost 1 base and 1 base, there was a span of 11 bases. CDR3 DNA: TGCGCCAGCAGCCAAGGGGAGCGGAGATCCTACGAGCAGTACTTC. Translating gives CASSQGERRSYEQYF.

The V and J genes are TRBV11-2 and TRBJ1-5; 7 bases map to TRBD1. J gave up 2 bases and V 3 bases, and 4 bases lay outside the gene matches. This CDR3 region has 15 residues. The germline V gene has CDR1 SGHAT and CDR2 FQNNGV. CDR3 coding DNA: TGTGCCAGCAGCTTGTCAGGACAGGGCAATCAGCCCCAGCATTTT. Protein sequence: CASSLSGQGNQPQHF. Full variable domain (rest looked up from reference TRBV11-2 and TRBJ1-5): EAGVAQSPRYKIIEKRQSVAFWCNPISGHATLYWYQQILGQGPKLLIQFQNNGVVDDSQLPKDRFSAERLKGVDSTLKIQPAKLEDSAVYLCASSLSGQGNQPQHFGDGTRLSIL.

This chain joins TRBV28 and TRBJ2-1; D uncertain. Germline V gives CDR1 MDHEN, CDR2 SYDVKM. The CDR3 covers 14 residues. V dropped 3 bases and J dropped 5 bases, with 11 bases sitting between them. The chain's CDR3 is CASSFGVPNNEQFF. CDR3 nucleotide sequence: TGTGCCAGCAGTTTTGGAGTGCCAAACAATGAGCAGTTCTTC.

The rearrangement uses TRBV10-3 and TRBJ2-2; possible D gene TRBD2, 5 bases. The CDR3 extends over 14 amino acids. Germline values: CDR1 ENHRY, CDR2 SYGVKD. Between the trimmed V and J ends, which lost 6 bases and 0 bases, there was a span of 8 bases. The DNA for the CDR3 is TGTGCCATCAGGGCTAGCCCGAACACCGGGGAGCTGTTTTTT. Its protein product is CAIRASPNTGELFF.

The chain recombines TRBV4-2 with TRBJ2-7; D perhaps matches TRBD1 (6 bases). This CDR3 comprises 15 residues. V was shortened by 0 bases and J by 0 bases, with 9 bases between the two germline ends. Per the germline V gene, CDR1 is LGHNA and CDR2 is YNFKEQ. The CDR3 DNA sequence: TGTGCCAGCAGCCAAGATCAGGACAGCTCCTACGAGCAGTACTTC. Its translation is CASSQDQDSSYEQYF.

This clone appeared a few times. This chain uses TRBV12-3 or TRBV12-4 with TRBJ1-1; D remains unclear. V was trimmed by 4 bases and J by 4 bases, leaving 13 bases between them. The CDR3 runs 14 residues. The CDR3 sequence: CASSSSSLSTEAFF. CDR3 coding DNA: TGTGCCAGCAGTTCCAGCTCTCTGAGCACTGAAGCTTTCTTT.

This clone was recorded a few times. The J gene is TRBJ2-7, the V gene TRBV19; D is unresolved. This CDR3 has 14 residues. Germline V lookup: CDR1 LNHDA, CDR2 SQIVND (reference sequence). Trimming pared 2 bases from V and 5 bases from J, leaving 13 bases between. CDR3 sequence: CASSIKAFLHEQYF. The CDR3 DNA reads as TGTGCCAGTAGTATAAAGGCTTTCCTGCACGAGCAGTACTTC.

This sequence joins TRBV5-1 and TRBJ2-7; D possibly corresponds to TRBD2 (5 bases). CDR1 and CDR2 (germline): SGHRS, YFSETQ. The ends were cut back, 2 bases at V and 2 bases at J, with 14 bases in the middle. The CDR3 has 15 residues. DNA of the CDR3: TGCGCCAGCAGCTTACGTCCCGGAGGAGCCTACGAGCAGTACTTC. This sequence encodes CASSLRPGGAYEQYF.

This clone appeared a few times. The chain uses TRBV2 and TRBJ1-1, with D uncertain. Germline-derived CDR1 and CDR2 are SNHLY and FYNNEI. V lost 5 bases and J lost 1, with 5 bases in between. This CDR3 contains 12 residues. For the CDR3, the DNA is TGTGCCAGCAGTCTCACGAACACTGAAGCTTTCTTT. Protein: CASSLTNTEAFF.

This clone is medium-sized in the sample. The J gene is TRBJ2-3, the V gene TRBV5-1; 8 nucleotides line up with TRBD2. V shed 4 bases and J 0 bases; nucleotides not matched to a gene: 7. CDR3 size: 16 residues. Germline loops: CDR1 SGHRS, CDR2 YFSETQ. CDR3 DNA sequence: TGCGCCAGCAGCGTGGCTAGCGGGTTAAGCACAGATACGCAGTATTTT. This gives the protein CASSVASGLSTDTQYF.

This clone was observed a few times. The gene calls are TRBV20-1 and TRBJ2-7, with 9 nucleotides matching TRBD2. CDR1 and CDR2 from the germline V gene are DFQATT and SNEGSKA (reference sequence). The ends lost 6 bases at V and 5 bases at J; junction bases unmatched: 17. This CDR3 has 16 amino acids. The chain's CDR3 is CSAKSELAGRGDEQYF. Written as DNA, the CDR3 is TGCAGTGCGAAATCAGAACTAGCGGGCCGCGGCGACGAGCAGTACTTC.

The chain joins TRBV7-3 to TRBJ2-5; 9 positions match TRBD2. Germline-derived CDR1 and CDR2 are SGHTA and FQGTGA. CDR3 length: 15 amino acids. V gave up 5 bases and J gave up 1 base; unmatched junction bases: 5. Here the CDR3 DNA reads TGTGCCAGCAGCCTCCTAGCGGGGCCCCAAGAGACCCAGTACTTC. Its translation is CASSLLAGPQETQYF.

The rearrangement links TRBV30 to TRBJ1-6; D is possibly TRBD1 (5 bases). V was shortened by 5 bases and J by 6 bases, with 11 bases between the two germline ends. Germline-derived CDR1 and CDR2 are GTSNPN and SVGIG (reference sequence). The CDR3 totals 13 residues. The CDR3 nucleotides are TGTGCCTGGCTTAGCAGGGCTAATTCACCCCTCCACTTT. This encodes CAWLSRANSPLHF. The full variable domain, in which reference TRBV30 and TRBJ1-6 provide the parts outside the CDR3, is SQTIHQWPATLVQPVGSPLSLECTVEGTSNPNLYWYRQAAGRGLQLLFYSVGIGQISSEVPQNLSASRPQDRQFILSSKKLLLSDSGFYLCAWLSRANSPLHFGNGTRLTVT.

The V call is TRBV30, the J call TRBJ1-3; D is uncertain. Germline V lookup: CDR1 GTSNPN, CDR2 SVGIG (reference sequence). This CDR3 has 15 residues. Trimming cost V 1 base and J 0 bases, with 10 bases left between them. CDR3 bases: TGTGCCTGGAGTGAATTACCCGACTCTGGAAACACCATATATTTT. As protein: CAWSELPDSGNTIYF.

This clone was picked up a small number of times. The CDR3 here is CASQGSSNTGELFF. The CDR3 DNA sequence: TGTGCCAGCCAGGGGTCCTCGAACACCGGGGAGCTGTTTTTT. V usage is TRBV6-4 and J usage is TRBJ2-2; perhaps TRBD1 as D (6 bases). This CDR3 region has 14 residues. Germline-derived CDR1 and CDR2 are MRHNA and SNTAGT. With 8 bases removed from V and 0 bases from J, the gap between germline ends came to 10 bases.

The genes are TRBV7-6 and TRBJ2-7; 12 positions agree with TRBD1. Germline V gene lookup returns CDR1 SGHVS and CDR2 FNYEAQ. The V segment lost 6 bases and the J segment 7 bases; nucleotides outside the gene matches: 7. The CDR3 runs to 14 residues. The CDR3 spells CASRLGQGAGEQYF. The CDR3 nucleotides are TGTGCCAGCAGATTGGGACAGGGGGCGGGGGAGCAGTACTTC.

DNA for the CDR3: TGCGCCAGCACCTACGGTACTAGCGGGAGTGGGGGTCCTAACGAGCAGTACTTC. It translates to CASTYGTSGSGGPNEQYF. The chain couples TRBV5-1 to TRBJ2-7; 11 bases are a match to TRBD2. The germline V gene has CDR1 SGHRS and CDR2 YFSETQ. This CDR3 has 18 amino acids. The junction had 19 bases not matched to a gene; V was cut back by 6 bases and J by 5 bases.

This clone has a handful of counts. The rearrangement links TRBV5-6 to TRBJ2-7; D ambiguous. The CDR3 length is 14 residues. Trimming shortened V by 2 bases and J by 3 bases, and 12 bases separated the two germline ends. Germline loops: CDR1 SGHDT, CDR2 YYEEEE. CDR3 sequence: CASSFYGNGYEQYF. In DNA form, the CDR3 reads TGTGCCAGCAGCTTCTACGGTAACGGCTACGAGCAGTACTTC.

This clone was found a few times. V and J are TRBV18 and TRBJ2-1, with TRBD2 matching over 13 bases. Germline values: CDR1 KGHSH, CDR2 LQKENI. The J segment lost 5 bases and the V segment lost 2 bases, leaving 0 bases of the junction unmatched. The CDR3 runs 15 residues. Here the CDR3 reads CASSPGTSGNNEQFF. CDR3 DNA sequence: TGTGCCAGCTCACCAGGGACTAGCGGGAACAATGAGCAGTTCTTC.

V and J are TRBV28 and TRBJ2-7; tentative D call: TRBD2 (5 bases). Trimming left V 1 base short and J 0 bases short, with 13 bases between. The CDR3 length is 16 residues. CDR1 is MDHEN, CDR2 SYDVKM, per germline. The CDR3 loop is CASSLLGSGSSYEQYF. CDR3 bases: TGTGCCAGCAGTTTATTGGGGTCGGGGAGCTCCTACGAGCAGTACTTC.

V gene TRBV28 combines with J gene TRBJ2-2; 9 nucleotides align to TRBD2. The germline V gene encodes CDR1 MDHEN and CDR2 SYDVKM. The CDR3 is 15 amino acids. With 6 bases clipped from V and 11 bases from J, the junction kept 13 bases outside the gene matches. Written as DNA, the CDR3 is TGTGCCAGCAGCCGCGGTGCGGGGGGGGACGGTGAGCTGTTTTTT. Translated, it gives CASSRGAGGDGELFF.

This clone was found a few times. V is TRBV12-3 or TRBV12-4 and J is TRBJ1-2; D is unresolved. The CDR3 sequence is 14 residues long. Trimming cost V 6 bases and J 6 bases, with 17 bases left between them. This chain's CDR3 is CASSPLVGRDGYTF. The CDR3 nucleotides read TGTGCCAGCAGCCCTCTGGTGGGAAGGGATGGCTACACCTTC.